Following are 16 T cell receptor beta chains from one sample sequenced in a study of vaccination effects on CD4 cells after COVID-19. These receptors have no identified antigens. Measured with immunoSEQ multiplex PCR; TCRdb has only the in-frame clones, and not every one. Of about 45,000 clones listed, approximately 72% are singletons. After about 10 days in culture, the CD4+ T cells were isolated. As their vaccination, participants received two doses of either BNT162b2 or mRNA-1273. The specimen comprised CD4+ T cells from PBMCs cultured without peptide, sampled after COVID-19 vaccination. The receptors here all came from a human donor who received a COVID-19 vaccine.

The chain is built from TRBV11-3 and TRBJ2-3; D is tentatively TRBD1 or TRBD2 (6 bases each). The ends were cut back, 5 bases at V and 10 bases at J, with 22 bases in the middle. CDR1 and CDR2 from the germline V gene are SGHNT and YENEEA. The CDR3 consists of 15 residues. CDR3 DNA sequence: TGTGCCAGCAGCCCGGAGGGGGGTCCCATGTATTCGCAGTATTTT. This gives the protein CASSPEGGPMYSQYF.

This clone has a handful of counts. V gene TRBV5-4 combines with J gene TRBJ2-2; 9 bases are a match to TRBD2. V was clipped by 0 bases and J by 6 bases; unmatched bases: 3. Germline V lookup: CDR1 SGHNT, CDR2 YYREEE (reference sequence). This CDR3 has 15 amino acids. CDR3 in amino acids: CASSLVLAGPGELFF. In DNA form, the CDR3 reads TGTGCCAGCAGCTTGGTTCTAGCGGGACCCGGGGAGCTGTTTTTT.

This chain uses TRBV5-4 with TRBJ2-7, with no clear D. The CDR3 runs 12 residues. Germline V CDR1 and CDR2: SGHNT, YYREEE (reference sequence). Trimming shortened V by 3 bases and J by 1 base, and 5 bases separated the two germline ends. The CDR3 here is CASSYSSYEQYF. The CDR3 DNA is TGTGCCAGCAGCTATTCATCCTACGAGCAGTACTTC.

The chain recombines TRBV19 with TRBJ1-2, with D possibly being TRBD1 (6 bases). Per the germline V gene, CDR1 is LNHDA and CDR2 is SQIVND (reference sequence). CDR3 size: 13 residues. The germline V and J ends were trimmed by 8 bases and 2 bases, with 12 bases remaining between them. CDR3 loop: CASSQGLNYGYTF. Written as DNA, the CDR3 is TGTGCCAGTTCTCAGGGGTTGAACTATGGCTACACCTTC.

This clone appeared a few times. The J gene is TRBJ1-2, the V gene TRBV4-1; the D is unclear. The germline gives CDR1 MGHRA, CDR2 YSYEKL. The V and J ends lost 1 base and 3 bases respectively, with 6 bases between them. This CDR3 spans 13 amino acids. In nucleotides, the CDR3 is TGCGCCAGCAGCCAAGGAACGTACTATGGCTACACCTTC. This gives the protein CASSQGTYYGYTF.

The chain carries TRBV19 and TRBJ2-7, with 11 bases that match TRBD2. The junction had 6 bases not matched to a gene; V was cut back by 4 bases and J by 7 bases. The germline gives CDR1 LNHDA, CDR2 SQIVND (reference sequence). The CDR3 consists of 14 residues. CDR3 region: CASSTGTSGLEQYF. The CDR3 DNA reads TGTGCCAGTAGTACCGGGACTAGCGGTTTGGAGCAGTACTTC.

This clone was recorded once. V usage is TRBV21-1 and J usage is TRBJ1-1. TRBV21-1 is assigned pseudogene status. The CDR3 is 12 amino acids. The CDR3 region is CASGGENTEAFF. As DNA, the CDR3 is TGTGCCAGCGGGGGAGAAAACACTGAAGCTTTCTTT.

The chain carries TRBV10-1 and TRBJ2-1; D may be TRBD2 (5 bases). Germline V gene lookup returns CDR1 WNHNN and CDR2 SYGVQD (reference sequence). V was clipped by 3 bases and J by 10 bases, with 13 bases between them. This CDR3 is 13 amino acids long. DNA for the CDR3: TGCGCCAGCAGTGACCAAACTAGAGGGGAGCAGTTCTTC. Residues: CASSDQTRGEQFF.

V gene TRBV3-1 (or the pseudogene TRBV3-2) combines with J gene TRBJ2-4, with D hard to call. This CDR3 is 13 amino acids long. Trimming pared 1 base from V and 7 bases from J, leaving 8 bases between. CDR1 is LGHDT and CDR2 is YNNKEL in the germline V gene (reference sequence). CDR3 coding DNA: TGTGCCAGCAGCCAAGTCCGGGTCAACATTCAGTACTTC. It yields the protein CASSQVRVNIQYF.

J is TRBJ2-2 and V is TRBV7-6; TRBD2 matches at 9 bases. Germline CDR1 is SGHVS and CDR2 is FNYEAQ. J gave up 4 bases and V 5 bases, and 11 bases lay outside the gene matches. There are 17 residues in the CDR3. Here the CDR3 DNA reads TGTGCCAGCAGCCCAAAAAGGCTTAGCGGGAGCACCGGGGAGCTGTTTTTT. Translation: CASSPKRLSGSTGELFF.

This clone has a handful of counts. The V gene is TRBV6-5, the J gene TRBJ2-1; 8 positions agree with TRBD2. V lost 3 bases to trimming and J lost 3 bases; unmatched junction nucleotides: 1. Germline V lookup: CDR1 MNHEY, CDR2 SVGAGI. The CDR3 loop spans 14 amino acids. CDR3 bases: TGTGCCAGCAGTTATACTAGCGGCTACAATGAGCAGTTCTTC. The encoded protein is CASSYTSGYNEQFF.

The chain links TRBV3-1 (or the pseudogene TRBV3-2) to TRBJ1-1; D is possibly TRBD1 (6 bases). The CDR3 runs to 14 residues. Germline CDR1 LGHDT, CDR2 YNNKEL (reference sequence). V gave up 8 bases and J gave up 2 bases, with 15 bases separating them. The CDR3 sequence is CASAMVQGNTEAFF. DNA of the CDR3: TGTGCCAGCGCTATGGTACAGGGTAACACTGAAGCTTTCTTT.

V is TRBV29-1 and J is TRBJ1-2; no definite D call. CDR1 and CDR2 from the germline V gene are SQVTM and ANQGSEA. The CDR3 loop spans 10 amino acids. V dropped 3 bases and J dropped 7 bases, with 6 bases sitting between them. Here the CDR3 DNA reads TGCAGCGTTGAGTTGGGTGGCTACACCTTC. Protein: CSVELGGYTF. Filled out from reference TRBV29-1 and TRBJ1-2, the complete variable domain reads SAVISQKPSRDICQRGTSLTIQCQVDSQVTMMFWYRQQPGQSLTLIATANQGSEATYESGFVIDKFPISRPNLTFSTLTVSNMSPEDSSIYLCSVELGGYTFGSGTRLTVV.

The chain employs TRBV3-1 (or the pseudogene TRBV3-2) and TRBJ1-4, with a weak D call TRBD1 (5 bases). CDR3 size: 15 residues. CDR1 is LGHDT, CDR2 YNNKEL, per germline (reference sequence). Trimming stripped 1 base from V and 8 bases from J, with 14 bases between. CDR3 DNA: TGTGCCAGCAGCCAAGGCGATCAGGGTTGGGAAAAACTGTTTTTT. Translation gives CASSQGDQGWEKLFF.

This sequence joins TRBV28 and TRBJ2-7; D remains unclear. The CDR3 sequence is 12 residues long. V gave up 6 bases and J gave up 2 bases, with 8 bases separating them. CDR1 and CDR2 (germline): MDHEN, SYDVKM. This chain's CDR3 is CASSPLPYEQYF. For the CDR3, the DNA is TGTGCCAGCAGCCCACTACCCTACGAGCAGTACTTC.

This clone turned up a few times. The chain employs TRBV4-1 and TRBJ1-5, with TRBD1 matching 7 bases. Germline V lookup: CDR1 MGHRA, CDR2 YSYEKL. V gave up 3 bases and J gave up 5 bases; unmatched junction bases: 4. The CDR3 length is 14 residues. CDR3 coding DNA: TGCGCCAGCAGCCAGACAGGGCCCGATCAGCCCCAGCATTTT. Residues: CASSQTGPDQPQHF.